The 5 T cell receptor beta chains below come from one sample, sequenced in a study of blood T cell repertoires in COVID-19. Assay used: immunoSEQ multiplex PCR; TCRdb lists only in-frame clones, some missing. The sample includes roughly 190,000 clones, roughly nine tenths of them seen just once. The sequenced material came from peripheral blood. The receptors come from a woman in her fifties or sixties with COVID-19, enrolled during active disease.

CDR3 nucleotides: TGTGCCAGCAGGATCACCGGGACAGACCTAGCTAACTATGGCTACACCTTC. Its translation: CASRITGTDLANYGYTF. The V call is TRBV28, the J call TRBJ1-2, with 7 bases fitting TRBD1. The CDR3 consists of 17 residues. Germline V gene data show CDR1 as MDHEN and CDR2 as SYDVKM. V trimming: 6 bases; J trimming: 0 bases; junction bases outside the gene matches: 13.

This sequence joins TRBV2 and TRBJ2-7; 10 bases align to TRBD1. The CDR3 is 15 residues long. V trimming: 6 bases; J trimming: 4 bases; junction bases outside the gene matches: 9. CDR1 and CDR2 (germline): SNHLY, FYNNEI. CDR3 in amino acids: CASSQGTGVEYEQYF. The CDR3 bases are TGTGCCAGCAGCCAAGGGACAGGGGTAGAATACGAGCAGTACTTC.

The gene calls are TRBV7-2 and TRBJ2-3, with D maybe TRBD2 (5 bases). Germline CDR1 SGHTA, CDR2 FQGNSA. The V gene lost 2 bases and the J gene lost 0 bases, with 12 bases spanning the gap. The CDR3 is 16 amino acids. The DNA for the CDR3 is TGTGCCAGCAGCTTAAGGAGCGGATCTAGCACAGATACGCAGTATTTT. Its translation: CASSLRSGSSTDTQYF.

This chain connects TRBV4-3 to TRBJ1-2; the match to TRBD1 covers 11 bases. CDR3 size: 15 residues. Germline assignment: CDR1 LGHNA and CDR2 YSLEER. The V segment lost 7 bases and the J segment 4 bases; nucleotides outside the gene matches: 8. The CDR3 nucleotides are TGCGCCAGCACGCCAAGGGACAGGGGGTTCTATGGCTACACCTTC. Translation gives CASTPRDRGFYGYTF.

The chain has TRBV19 and TRBJ2-7; 8 bases are shared with TRBD1. After removal of 9 bases from V and 3 bases from J, the junction contained 7 bases not matched to a gene. CDR1 is LNHDA and CDR2 is SQIVND in the germline V gene (reference sequence). There are 13 residues in the CDR3. The CDR3 sequence is CASNRGLNYEQYF. The CDR3 DNA reads as TGTGCCAGCAACAGGGGGTTGAACTACGAGCAGTACTTC.